Given below is one TCR beta chain in context. Its antigen remains unknown. The data are from a study of CD4+ T cells in melanoma. General study results and limits: Diverse differentiation states were reported for melanoma neoantigen-specific CD4+ T cells. CD8+ T cell, macrophage and B cell function reportedly correlated with neoantigen-specific CD4+ T cells.

The repertoire was sequenced with immunoSEQ multiplex PCR; TCRdb's copy has only in-frame clones and lacks some. The repertoire holds 9,000 to 13,000 clones, with roughly 70% as singletons. CDR3 length: 12 residues. Germline V gene sequence: CDR1 SGHAT, CDR2 FQNNGV. V was cut by 6 bases and J by 5 bases, with 11 bases left in between. This TCR was recovered from a human donor with melanoma. This sequence joins TRBV11-2 and TRBJ2-7; D may be TRBD1 (5 bases). The sample taken for sequencing was cells from a culture (not recorded whether cultured in vitro). This CDR3 is CASSPTGDEQYF. CDR3 coding DNA: TGTGCCAGCAGTCCAACAGGCGACGAGCAGTACTTC.